This TCR beta chain was obtained from a study of cytomegalovirus exposure and HLA in healthy donors (dated by TCRdb to the late 2010s). Study-level background: According to an earlier analysis of a few hundred of the donors, some 180 million T cells yielded 95 million to 140 million unique TCR beta sequences and 250 to 350 Gb of sequence data. A later genetic analysis used genome-wide SNP genotypes for about 55% of the 666 donors, treating that subset as a discovery cohort. The aim of the study was to test whether cataloging public T cell receptors could identify signatures of past pathogen exposure. A later analysis re-analyzed previously published TCR beta repertoires from about 730 donors and added high-resolution HLA genotyping to study TCR occurrence patterns. The genetic ancestry cluster associated with self-reported Caucasian donors included around four fifths of the approximately 400 genotyped donors. All discovery cohort repertoires had been generated on a single sequencing platform. Donor age, sex, ethnicity and CMV serostatus were compiled alongside the repertoire data. An early release covering about 600 HLA-typed donors comprised about 320 gigabases of sequencing data and 65 million to 100 million unique TCR sequences. In an earlier analysis of over 550 of the donors, high-throughput TCR beta sequencing was used to judge whether each TCR beta V gene segment behaved as functional or pseudogenic. Besides the first cohort of around 670 subjects, a separate validation cohort made up of roughly 120 different subjects was used. Among some 400 genotyped donors of the cohort, an average of around 250,000 unique TCR beta nucleotide sequences was sequenced per donor, of which approximately 19% were non-productive. Using immunosequencing, the study profiled T cell repertoires from about 620 subjects and related those repertoires to cytomegalovirus serostatus. Because of strong linkage in the cohort, five DR-DQ haplotypes were treated as single units for association and clustering. Class I and class II HLA loci were covered by the typing at four-digit resolution. In the later analysis, no new phenotypic data were used to find candidate immune exposures; instead, reliance was placed on TCR beta sequences and their occurrence across donors. High-throughput TCR immunosequencing, statistical association of individual TCRs with disease status, and machine learning were combined to predict cytomegalovirus infection status. The number of donors typed differed by locus, with roughly 620-630 for A, B, C, DRB1 and DQB1, around 500 for DQA1, 600 to 610 for DPA1, and 400 to 490 for DPB1. Beyond this particular receptor, the publication reports: In the study, some 160 TCR beta chains were listed as associated with cytomegalovirus. A cluster of highly shared sequence variants was judged likely to represent a technical artifact of the sequencing pipeline. An association between a missense DCLRE1C variant and V-gene and J-gene trimming of TCR beta chains was found in a later genetic analysis and replicated in an independent cohort. In a later analysis, TCR association rates were found to vary across HLA loci, with the most associated TCRs seen for DRB1 alleles and the fewest for HLA-C alleles. Roughly uniform sequencing depth across donors was assumed in presence/absence analyses, although this assumption may not hold. According to a later analysis, parvovirus B19, influenza, CMV and Epstein-Barr virus appeared linked to several top co-occurrence clusters. In an earlier analysis of some 500 of the donors, most TCR beta V segments were observed in productive rearrangements about 90% or about 30% of the time, broadly matching IMGT annotations. Because the 87-base-pair reads could not distinguish some IMGT-functional V segments, including TRBV6-2 and TRBV6-3, those segments were excluded. Linkage disequilibrium might explain the correlated functional status among segregating V segments, but an unknown experimental factor could not be ruled out. In vitro tests confirmed that three of the cytomegalovirus-associated TCR beta chains recognize cytomegalovirus antigens. While some public TCRs were present in many individuals, most TCR sequences turned up only very rarely across donors. It was suggested by the authors that the approach could potentially be generalized to other disease states and immunological phenotypes. Only TCR beta chains were sequenced in this cohort, and the absence of alpha or paired-chain data limited detectable features. Roughly 15 rarely observed V segments, including chromosome 9 orphons, were excluded from the earlier analysis of several hundred of the donors because counts were too low. A further reported finding was that TCR beta sequences accurately predicted the HLA-A and HLA-B alleles for most subjects in the first cohort. Cytomegalovirus status was reported to be diagnosed by the classifier with high specificity and sensitivity in both the original and validation cohorts. According to a later analysis, most CMV-associated TCR beta chains appeared to be HLA-restricted, and the HLA associations seemed to be driven largely by CMV exposure. Strong co-occurrence of HLA alleles, especially DR and DQ, made assigning TCR associations to individual alleles difficult. A later analysis associated 16,951 TCR beta sequences with specific HLA alleles at a false discovery rate of 0.05. A later analysis found that HLA-associated TCR beta chains were more clonally expanded and had lower generation probabilities than equally common non-associated chains. The only immune exposure information available for the cohort was CMV serostatus. In a later genetic analysis, fewer N-insertions in productive TCRs were reported among donors in an Asian-associated ancestry cluster than the roughly 710-donor mean. Because HLA typing was missing for some donors at each locus, association tests included only the typed subset.

The cohort consisted of 600 or so healthy bone marrow donors. Cohort members were all nominally healthy when sampled, although unrecorded immune exposures were likely present. The donor was CMV seropositive and was included in the group of some 290 seropositive cohort members. Every donor gave a peripheral blood sample, and the peripheral blood mononuclear cells from that sample were used for TCR beta sequencing. Genomic DNA was extracted from the blood cell samples with the Qiagen DNeasy Blood Extraction Kit. This clone was counted only a few times. This receptor's antigen is unknown. No base-level quality is on record; no much larger clone is a single base apart. CDR1 and CDR2 were assigned from the germline V gene as SGHTA and FQGTGA. Counted from cysteine to phenylalanine, this CDR3 has 13 amino acids. This entry keeps only the CDR3 DNA: 39 bases, framed from base 1. Trimming costs V 6 bases and J 7 bases, and their ends lie 12 bases apart.

Library creation used the immunoSEQ multiplex PCR assay. The multiplex PCR relied on a mix of 60 forward primers for TCR Vbeta segments and 13 reverse primers for TCR Jbeta segments. The CDR3 region of rearranged TCR beta genes was amplified from genomic DNA by a multiplex PCR assay. The Illumina HiSeq System was used to sequence the amplified TCR beta libraries as 87-base-pair reads. On the study's bioinformatics: A later analysis tallied roughly 80 million unique TCR beta chains across the 610 or so repertoires, and some 10 million of those chains were shared by two or more donors. A nearest-neighbor algorithm error-corrected the raw reads and collapsed the reads into unique sequences, merging closely related sequences to remove PCR and sequencing errors. Alignment of CDR3 sequences to IMGT reference sequences was used to assign V, D and J gene segments. For a sequence to be retained, a match of at least six nucleotides to both a V gene segment and a J gene segment was required. Rearrangements were called productive when the CDR3 lacked stop codons and stayed in frame with V and J; all others were non-productive. Following IMGT convention, CDR3 was defined as the stretch from the second conserved V-encoded cysteine up to the conserved J-encoded phenylalanine. In an earlier analysis of around 540 of the donors, sequences lacking an unambiguous match to a single V gene segment were excluded. An earlier analysis of almost 600 of the donors classified V segments as functional when productive rearrangements were above 56.7% and as segregating when the standard deviation between donors was above 5%. A statistical classification framework was developed to diagnose cytomegalovirus status using the catalog of TCR beta chain sequences. In a later analysis, V and J genes were assigned by comparing TCR nucleotide sequences against IMGT/GENE-DB human TR gene sequences. Using the TCRdist pipeline, a later analysis assigned CDR3 sequences along with most-parsimonious VDJ recombination scenarios. A later analysis defined each TCR beta chain by its CDR3 amino acid sequence plus V-gene family, and excluded reads lacking a unique V-gene family. To address suspected cross-contamination and a sequencing artifact, a later analysis removed 550 to 750 highly shared, low-generation-probability nucleotide sequences. In a later analysis, a clonal expansion index was calculated for each public chain from normalized within-repertoire ranks of inferred template counts. In a later analysis, generation probabilities were computed with a VDJ recombination model fitted to out-of-frame rearrangements, and the resulting probabilities were checked against IGoR. In a later analysis, hypergeometric tests were used to score TCR-TCR, TCR-HLA and TCR-CMV co-occurrence, with a repertoire-size bias correction applied to TCR pairs. To estimate false discovery rates, a later analysis permuted the HLA or CMV assignments 20 times. In a later analysis, co-occurring TCRs were grouped using DBSCAN, with TCRdist sequence similarity added in when clustering inside HLA-allele-positive subsets. For co-occurrence clustering, repertoires with fewer than 30,000 or more than 120,000 public chains were excluded, along with about five repertoires with anomalous nucleotide sharing. TCRdb carries this immuneACCESS record with in-frame sequences only. Its versions omit some clonotypes, under half of them owing to an unresolved V gene in the studies checked, with the rest unexplained. Clone size and the V and J calls come from that table; the DNA yielded D and trimming. Recorded for this sample are around 190,000 clones; approximately 75% of them occurred a single time. The ten largest clones represent approximately 4.8% of the sample.

This sequence uses TRBV7-3 and TRBJ2-2; matching of 6 bases hints at TRBD2 as the D gene. The source material was PBMCs. The receptor was isolated from a man aged 30 to 39 in good health and CMV-seropositive. Here the CDR3 is given as CASRREQVGELFF. The DNA reads as follows: TGTGCCAGCAGGCGGGAACAAGTCGGGGAGCTGTTTTTT.